The 6 T cell receptor beta chains in this list originate from one sample, sequenced in a study of blood T cell repertoires in COVID-19. The repertoire was sequenced with immunoSEQ multiplex PCR; TCRdb's copy has only in-frame clones and lacks some. This sample has tens of thousands of clones, with 88% found just once. The sample consisted of peripheral blood. The receptors shown here come from a man in his 60s with active COVID-19.

This sequence joins TRBV2 and TRBJ2-7; weak D call: TRBD2 (6 bases). This CDR3 has 17 amino acids. The V gene's germline CDR1 is SNHLY and CDR2 FYNNEI. V was clipped by 4 bases and J by 1 base, with 20 bases between them. The CDR3 protein is CASSAIRGGSESYEQYF. The CDR3 coding sequence is TGTGCCAGCAGTGCTATTAGGGGAGGATCGGAGTCCTACGAGCAGTACTTC.

This clone was seen just once. The rearrangement links TRBV19 to TRBJ1-2; possible D gene TRBD1, 6 bases. The CDR3 is 14 residues long. Deletions cut 5 bases from V and 4 bases from J, with 14 bases between. In germline, CDR1 is LNHDA, CDR2 SQIVND (reference sequence). CDR3 amino acids: CASSVQQGPYGYTF. The CDR3 DNA sequence: TGTGCCAGTAGTGTCCAACAGGGACCCTATGGCTACACCTTC.

The sample holds one count of this clone. This rearrangement joins TRBV2 to TRBJ1-4, with D maybe TRBD1 (5 bases). Trimming stripped 4 bases from V and 7 bases from J, with 13 bases between. This CDR3 region has 14 residues. Germline V lookup: CDR1 SNHLY, CDR2 FYNNEI. In DNA form, the CDR3 reads TGTGCCAGCAGTGCGGGGGTTATCGGTGAAAAACTGTTTTTT. Translating it yields CASSAGVIGEKLFF.

The chain employs TRBV5-1 and TRBJ2-7, with 8 positions matching TRBD1. Per germline, CDR1 SGHRS and CDR2 YFSETQ. The junction had 8 bases not matched to a gene; V was cut back by 4 bases and J by 5 bases. The CDR3 sequence is 14 residues long. The CDR3 DNA reads TGCGCCAGCAGCAGCGGACAGGGTATCGACGAGCAGTACTTC. This codes for CASSSGQGIDEQYF.

The J gene is TRBJ2-1, the V gene TRBV19; D unclear. The CDR3 totals 11 residues. V gave up 7 bases and J gave up 1 base, with 2 bases separating them. Germline V gene data show CDR1 as LNHDA and CDR2 as SQIVND (reference sequence). Written as DNA, the CDR3 is TGTGCCAGTACGTCCTACAATGAGCAGTTCTTC. Translated, it gives CASTSYNEQFF.

The rearrangement links TRBV3-1 (or the pseudogene TRBV3-2) to TRBJ2-2, with 9 nucleotides matching TRBD2. V shed 4 bases, J shed 0 bases, and the junction held 3 bases outside the gene matches. The CDR3 is 16 residues long. Looked up from germline, CDR1 is LGHDT and CDR2 is YNNKEL (reference sequence). The CDR3 region has the DNA TGTGCCAGCAGCCTCGGACTAGCGCCGAACACCGGGGAGCTGTTTTTT. This translates into CASSLGLAPNTGELFF.